The T cell receptor (beta chain) under discussion was sequenced for a study of persistence of HIV-infected CD4 T cells. This nonspecific control used anti-CD3/anti-CD28 bead stimulation of CD4+ T cells. CD4+ T cells upregulating both CD40 ligand and CD69 were sorted as responding cells. Anti-CD28/CD49d costimulation, CD40-blocking antibody and enfuvirtide were given to CD8-depleted PBMCs for 15 to 20 hours. Germline trimming cut 1 base from V and 6 bases from J; bases unmatched to any gene: 10. The CDR3 totals 16 residues. CDR1 SQVTM and CDR2 ANQGSEA come from the germline V gene. The immunoSEQ assay was version 4, run in survey mode. TCRdb keeps only in-frame clones here, not all; method: immunoSEQ multiplex PCR. This table has roughly 48,000 clones, 88% appearing once. Turning to this clone: Its antigen is still unknown.

This receptor was obtained from an adult woman with HIV who was CMV-seropositive. The specimen was CD4+ T cells sorted from PBMCs after approximately 19-hour stimulation, collected from a patient who received antiretroviral therapy. The gene calls are TRBV29-1 and TRBJ1-2; 11 bases fit TRBD1. The CDR3 DNA follows: TGCAGCGTTGAAGGGACAGGGGGCGCTTTTACCGATGGCTACACCTTC. Protein product: CSVEGTGGAFTDGYTF.